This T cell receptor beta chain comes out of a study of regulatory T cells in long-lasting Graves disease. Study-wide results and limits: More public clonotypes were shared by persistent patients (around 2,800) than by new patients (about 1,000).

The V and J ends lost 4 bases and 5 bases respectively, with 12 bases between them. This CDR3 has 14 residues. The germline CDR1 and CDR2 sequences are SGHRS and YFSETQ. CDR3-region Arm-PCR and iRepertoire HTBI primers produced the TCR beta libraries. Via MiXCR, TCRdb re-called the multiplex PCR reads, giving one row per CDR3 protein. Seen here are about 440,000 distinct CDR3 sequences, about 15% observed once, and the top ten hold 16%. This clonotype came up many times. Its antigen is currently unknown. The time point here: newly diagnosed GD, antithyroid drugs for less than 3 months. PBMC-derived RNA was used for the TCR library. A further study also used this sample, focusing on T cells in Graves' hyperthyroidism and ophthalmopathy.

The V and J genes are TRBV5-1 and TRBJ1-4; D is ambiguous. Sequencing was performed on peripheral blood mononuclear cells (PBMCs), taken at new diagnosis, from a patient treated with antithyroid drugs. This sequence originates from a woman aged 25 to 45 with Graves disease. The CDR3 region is CASSPAAGNEKLFF. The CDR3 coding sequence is TGCGCCAGCAGCCCGGCGGCGGGGAATGAAAAACTGTTTTTT.